This T cell receptor beta chain was recorded in a study of STAT3 mutations in large granular lymphocyte leukemia. Looking at the study overall: Roughly half the longitudinally sequenced T-LGLL patients had canonical STAT3 mutations. Study results and caveats: Every T-cell large granular lymphocyte leukemia patient had at least one immunodominant TCR beta clonotype. Differing intervals and regimens complicate linking therapy response to clone burden.

The data were produced by immunoSEQ multiplex PCR, yet TCRdb's version contains in-frame clones alone and is incomplete. The sample includes about 24,000 clones, less than 95% of them seen just once. About this clone: Its antigen is still unknown.

Trimming left V 1 base short and J 4 bases short, with 8 bases between. Germline V gives CDR1 SGHTA, CDR2 FQGNSA. The CDR3 runs 14 residues. V usage is TRBV7-2 and J usage is TRBJ1-5, with D unclear. This receptor was obtained from a man between 35 and 55 years old with T-cell large granular lymphocyte leukemia. Some clones in this sample may be carry-over from other donors' samples. The sample consisted of peripheral blood mononuclear cells. The CDR3 nucleotides are TGTGCCAGCAGCTTAGTAGCGGTAAATCAGCCCCAGCATTTT. Translation: CASSLVAVNQPQHF.